This TCR beta chain stems from a study of tissue T cells after allogeneic stem cell transplantation. Germline values: CDR1 SGHRS, CDR2 YFSETQ. This CDR3 is 16 amino acids long. The V end lost 4 bases, the J end lost 0 bases, and 15 bases lay between the germline ends. Sequencing was performed with immunoSEQ multiplex PCR; in TCRdb, only in-frame clones are kept and a portion is missing. The table lists thousands of clones, roughly 62% of them singletons. This specimen was tissue from the jejunum, taken at autopsy. This TCR was sampled from a male donor older than 55 with lung cancer. The J gene is TRBJ2-3, the V gene TRBV5-1; D may be TRBD1 (6 bases). CDR3 bases: TGCGCCAGCAGCCAGGGGACGACTACTAGCACAGATACGCAGTATTTT. It yields the protein CASSQGTTTSTDTQYF.